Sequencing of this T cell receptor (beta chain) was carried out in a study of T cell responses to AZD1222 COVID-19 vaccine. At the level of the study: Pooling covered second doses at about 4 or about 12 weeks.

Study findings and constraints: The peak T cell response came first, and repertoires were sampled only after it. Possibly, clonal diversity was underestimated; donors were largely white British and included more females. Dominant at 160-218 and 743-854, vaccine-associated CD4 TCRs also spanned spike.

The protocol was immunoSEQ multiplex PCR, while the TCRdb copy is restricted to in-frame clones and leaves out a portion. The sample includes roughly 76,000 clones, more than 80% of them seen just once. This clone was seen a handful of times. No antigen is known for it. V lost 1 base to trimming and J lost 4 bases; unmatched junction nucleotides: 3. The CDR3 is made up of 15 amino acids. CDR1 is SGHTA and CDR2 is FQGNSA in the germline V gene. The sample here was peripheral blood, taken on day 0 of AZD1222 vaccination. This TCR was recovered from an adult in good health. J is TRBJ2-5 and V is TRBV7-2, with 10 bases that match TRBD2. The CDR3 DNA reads TGTGCCAGCAGCTTAGGTTCTAGCGGGGGAGAGACCCAGTACTTC. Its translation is CASSLGSSGGETQYF.